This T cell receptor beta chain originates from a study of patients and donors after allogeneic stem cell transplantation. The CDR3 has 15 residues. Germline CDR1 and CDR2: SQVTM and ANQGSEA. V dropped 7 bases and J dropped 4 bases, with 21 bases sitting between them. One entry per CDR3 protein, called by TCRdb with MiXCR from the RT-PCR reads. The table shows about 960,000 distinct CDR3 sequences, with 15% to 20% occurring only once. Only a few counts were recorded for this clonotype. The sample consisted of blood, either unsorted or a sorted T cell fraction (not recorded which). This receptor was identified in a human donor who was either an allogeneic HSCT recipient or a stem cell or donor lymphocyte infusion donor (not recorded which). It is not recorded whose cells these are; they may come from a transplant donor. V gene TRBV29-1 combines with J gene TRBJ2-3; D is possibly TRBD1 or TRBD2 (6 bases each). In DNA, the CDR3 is TGCAGCGCCAAGGGGCAGGGGACTGGCGCAGATACGCAGTATTTT. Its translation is CSAKGQGTGADTQYF.